The 13 T cell receptor beta chains reported below all come from one sample, sequenced in a study of response to subunit inactivated influenza vaccine. TCRdb re-derived calls from the RT-PCR reads in MiXCR, one entry per CDR3 protein. Of approximately 170,000 distinct CDR3 sequences in the sample, approximately 15% were seen once. Material: CD8+ T cells sorted from PBMCs, obtained less than 6 days after vaccination. These receptors originate from a man over 45 who received an inactivated influenza vaccine.

This sequence joins TRBV12-3 or TRBV12-4 and TRBJ2-5; TRBD2 is a possible D gene (6 bases). V gave up 6 bases and J gave up 5 bases, with 13 bases separating them. The CDR3 length is 13 residues. CDR3 sequence: CASSNRRVETQYF. CDR3 bases: TGTGCCAGCAGCAACAGGAGGGTCGAGACCCAGTACTTC.

The rearrangement joins TRBV28 to TRBJ1-5, with a tentative D call TRBD1 (5 bases). Trimming took 3 bases from V and 5 from J, leaving 11 bases between them. The CDR3 is made up of 14 amino acids. Germline V lookup: CDR1 MDHEN, CDR2 SYDVKM. CDR3 residues: CASSFRQGDQPQHF. DNA for the CDR3: TGTGCCAGCAGTTTTCGGCAGGGAGATCAGCCCCAGCATTTT.

This clonotype was found many times. J is TRBJ2-3 and V is TRBV29-1; TRBD2 matches at 9 bases. Germline trimming cut 3 bases from V and 0 bases from J; bases unmatched to any gene: 1. CDR1 is SQVTM, CDR2 ANQGSEA, per germline. This CDR3 spans 14 amino acids. CDR3 in amino acids: CSVELAGSTDTQYF. CDR3 nucleotide sequence: TGCAGCGTTGAGCTAGCGGGGAGCACAGATACGCAGTATTTT.

The chain has TRBV4-1 and TRBJ2-1; TRBD1 aligns across 9 bases. Germline V gene data show CDR1 as MGHRA and CDR2 as YSYEKL. J gave up 12 bases and V 0 bases, and 12 bases lay outside the gene matches. There are 16 residues in the CDR3. The CDR3 protein is CASSQEQGALGYVQFF. The CDR3 DNA reads as TGCGCCAGCAGCCAAGAACAGGGGGCCTTGGGTTATGTGCAGTTCTTC.

CDR3 region: CATSVNRLAGGKQETQYF. The CDR3 region has the DNA TGTGCCACCAGTGTCAACAGACTAGCGGGGGGAAAACAAGAGACCCAGTACTTC. V and J are TRBV24-1 and TRBJ2-5, with TRBD2 matching 13 bases. There are 18 residues in the CDR3. The germline V gene has CDR1 KGHDR and CDR2 SFDVKD. V was pared by 5 bases and J by 2 bases, with 10 bases of the junction left unmatched.

The chain couples TRBV4-1 to TRBJ1-1, with 9 bases fitting TRBD1. V shed 2 bases and J 4 bases; nucleotides not matched to a gene: 5. Germline V gene data show CDR1 as MGHRA and CDR2 as YSYEKL. The CDR3 is made up of 15 amino acids. CDR3 in amino acids: CASSQKGQGFTEAFF. The CDR3 DNA reads as TGCGCCAGCAGCCAAAAGGGACAGGGTTTCACTGAAGCTTTCTTT.

The V call is TRBV9, the J call TRBJ2-1, with unresolved D. CDR1 is SGDLS, CDR2 YYNGEE, per germline. The CDR3 loop spans 14 amino acids. V lost 4 bases, J lost 0 bases, and 8 bases lay in between. The CDR3 coding sequence is TGTGCCAGCAGCTCTGGGTTCTCCTACAATGAGCAGTTCTTC. Translated: CASSSGFSYNEQFF. The whole variable domain, remainder taken from reference TRBV9 and TRBJ2-1, is DSGVTQTPKHLITATGQRVTLRCSPRSGDLSVYWYQQSLDQGLQFLIQYYNGEERAKGNILERFSAQQFPDLHSELNLSSLELGDSALYFCASSSGFSYNEQFFGPGTRLTVL.

This clonotype was seen many times. The chain has TRBV10-3 and TRBJ2-1; 8 nucleotides match TRBD2. This CDR3 is 16 amino acids long. V lost 3 bases to trimming and J lost 7 bases; unmatched junction nucleotides: 11. CDR1 ENHRY and CDR2 SYGVKD come from the germline V gene. CDR3 region: CAISDLREDLGNEQFF. CDR3 nucleotide sequence: TGTGCCATCAGTGATTTGCGGGAGGATTTGGGGAATGAGCAGTTCTTC.

This clonotype was counted many times. The gene calls are TRBV15 and TRBJ2-5, with a possible D match to TRBD2 (5 bases). The CDR3 loop spans 14 amino acids. Germline CDR1 is LNHNV and CDR2 is YYDKDF (reference sequence). Trimming removed 2 bases at V and 4 bases at J, with 11 bases between. CDR3 bases: TGTGCCACCAGCAGAACTAGAGGAGGAGAGACCCAGTACTTC. It yields the protein CATSRTRGGETQYF.

V and J are TRBV25-1 and TRBJ2-3; D is unresolved. The germline gives CDR1 MGHDK, CDR2 SYGVNS. The V and J ends lost 1 base and 0 bases respectively, with 8 bases between them. There are 15 residues in the CDR3. The CDR3 DNA reads as TGTGCCAGCAGTGAATCCGTTTCTAGCACAGATACGCAGTATTTT. Translated: CASSESVSSTDTQYF. The full variable domain, with the rest looked up from reference TRBV25-1 and TRBJ2-3, is EADIYQTPRYLVIGTGKKITLECSQTMGHDKMYWYQQDPGMELHLIHYSYGVNSTEKGDLSSESTVSRIRTEHFPLTLESARPSHTSQYLCASSESVSSTDTQYFGPGTRLTVL.

Of note for this clonotype: A much larger clone differs by one base, so this may be a read error. The chain is built from TRBV12-3 or TRBV12-4 and TRBJ2-1, with D uncertain. This CDR3 has 15 residues. The CDR3 here is CACSLDGSQYNEQFF. The CDR3 DNA reads TGTGCCTGCAGTTTAGACGGCAGCCAATACAATGAGCAGTTCTTC.

The chain couples TRBV5-3 to TRBJ2-2; 9 bases are a match to TRBD1. TRBV5-3 is an ORF, with its function uncertain. J gave up 0 bases and V 8 bases, and 11 bases lay outside the gene matches. The CDR3 extends over 17 amino acids. CDR3 in DNA: TGTGCCAGTTCCGGGACAGGGACCTTCGCGAACACCGGGGAGCTGTTTTTT. Protein sequence: CASSGTGTFANTGELFF.

This clonotype was seen a few times. The chain uses TRBV6-5 and TRBJ2-7, with 8 nucleotides matching TRBD2. The J segment lost 4 bases and the V segment lost 4 bases, leaving 9 bases of the junction unmatched. The germline V gene has CDR1 MNHEY and CDR2 SVGAGI. The CDR3 consists of 15 residues. The CDR3, as DNA: TGTGCCAGCAGTTCCCAAGGGGTAGCGGGGTACGAGCAGTACTTC. Translated, it gives CASSSQGVAGYEQYF.